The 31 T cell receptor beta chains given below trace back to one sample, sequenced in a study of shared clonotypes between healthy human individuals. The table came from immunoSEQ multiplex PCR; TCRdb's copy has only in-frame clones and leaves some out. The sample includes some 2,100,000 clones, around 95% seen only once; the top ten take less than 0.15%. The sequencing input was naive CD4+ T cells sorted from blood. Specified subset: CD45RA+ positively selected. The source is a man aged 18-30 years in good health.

CDR3 residues: CASSLAPATEAFF. The CDR3, as DNA: TGTGCCAGCAGCTTAGCGCCCGCCACTGAAGCTTTCTTT. The chain is built from TRBV7-2 and TRBJ1-1; D not certain. Trimming took off 0 bases at V and 4 bases at J, with 6 bases between the two ends. The CDR3 is 13 amino acids. Germline assignment: CDR1 SGHTA and CDR2 FQGNSA.

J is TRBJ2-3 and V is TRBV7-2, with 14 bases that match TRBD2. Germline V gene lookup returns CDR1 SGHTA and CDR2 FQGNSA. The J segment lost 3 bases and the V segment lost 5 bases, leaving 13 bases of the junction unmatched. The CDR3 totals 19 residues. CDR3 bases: TGTGCCAGCAGCCCCTGGGGGACTAGCGGGAGTTTTAGGACAGATACGCAGTATTTT. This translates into CASSPWGTSGSFRTDTQYF.

CDR3 in amino acids: CASSLMGQGGQPQHF. CDR3 DNA sequence: TGTGCCAGCAGCTTAATGGGACAGGGAGGTCAGCCCCAGCATTTT. The rearrangement links TRBV7-2 to TRBJ1-5, with 9 bases identical to TRBD1. The CDR3 contains 15 residues. Germline V gene lookup returns CDR1 SGHTA and CDR2 FQGNSA. J was trimmed by 6 bases and V by 2 bases; bases with no gene match: 5.

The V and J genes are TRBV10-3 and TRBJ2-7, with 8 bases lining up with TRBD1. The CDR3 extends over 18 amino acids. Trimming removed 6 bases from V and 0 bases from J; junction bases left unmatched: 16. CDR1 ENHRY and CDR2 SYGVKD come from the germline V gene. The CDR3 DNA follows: TGTGCCATCAGGGCCTCCGGGACAGGTCGAATCAGCTCCTACGAGCAGTACTTC. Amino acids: CAIRASGTGRISSYEQYF.

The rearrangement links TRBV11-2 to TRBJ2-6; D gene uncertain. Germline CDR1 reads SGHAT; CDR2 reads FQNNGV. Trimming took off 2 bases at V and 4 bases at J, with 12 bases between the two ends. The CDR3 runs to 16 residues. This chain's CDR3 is CASSLFLGLGANVLTF. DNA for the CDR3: TGTGCCAGCAGCTTATTCTTAGGTCTCGGGGCCAACGTCCTGACTTTC.

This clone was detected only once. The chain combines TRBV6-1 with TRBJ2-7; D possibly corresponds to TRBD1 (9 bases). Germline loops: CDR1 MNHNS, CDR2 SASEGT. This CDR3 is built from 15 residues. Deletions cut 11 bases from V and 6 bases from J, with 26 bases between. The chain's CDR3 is CAGAGVGQGLREQYF. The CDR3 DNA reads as TGTGCCGGAGCGGGGGTGGGACAGGGTCTTCGCGAGCAGTACTTC.

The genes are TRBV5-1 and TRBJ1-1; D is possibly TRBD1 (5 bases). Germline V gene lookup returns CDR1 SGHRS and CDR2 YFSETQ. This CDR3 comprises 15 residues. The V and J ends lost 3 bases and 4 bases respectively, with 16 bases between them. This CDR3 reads CASSSGQGRGTEAFF. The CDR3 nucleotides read TGCGCCAGCAGCTCCGGCCAGGGTAGAGGCACTGAAGCTTTCTTT.

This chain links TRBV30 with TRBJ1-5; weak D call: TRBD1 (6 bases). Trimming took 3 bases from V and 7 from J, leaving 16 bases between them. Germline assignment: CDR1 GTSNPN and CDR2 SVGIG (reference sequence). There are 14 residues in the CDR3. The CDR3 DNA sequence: TGTGCCTGGAGCAAAGGGGGGAATGGCCAGCCCCAGCATTTT. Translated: CAWSKGGNGQPQHF.

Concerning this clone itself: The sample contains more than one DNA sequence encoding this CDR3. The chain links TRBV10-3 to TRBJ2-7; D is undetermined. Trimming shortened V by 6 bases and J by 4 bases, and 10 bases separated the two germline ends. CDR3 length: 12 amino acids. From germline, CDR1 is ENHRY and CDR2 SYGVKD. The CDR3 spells CAISGPTYEQYF. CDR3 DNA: TGTGCCATCAGCGGCCCTACGTACGAGCAGTACTTC.

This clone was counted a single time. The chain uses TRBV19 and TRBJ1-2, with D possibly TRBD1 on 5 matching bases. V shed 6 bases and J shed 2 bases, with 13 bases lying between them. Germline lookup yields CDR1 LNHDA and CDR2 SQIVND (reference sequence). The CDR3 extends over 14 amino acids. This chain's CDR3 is CASSLGGKNYGYTF. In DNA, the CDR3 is TGTGCCAGTAGCCTTGGGGGGAAGAACTATGGCTACACCTTC.

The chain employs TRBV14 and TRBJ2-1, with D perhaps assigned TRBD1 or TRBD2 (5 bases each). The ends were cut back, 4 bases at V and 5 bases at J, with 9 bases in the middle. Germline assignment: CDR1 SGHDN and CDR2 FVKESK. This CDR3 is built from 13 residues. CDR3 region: CASSPWDDNEQFF. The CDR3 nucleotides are TGTGCCAGCAGCCCTTGGGACGACAATGAGCAGTTCTTC.

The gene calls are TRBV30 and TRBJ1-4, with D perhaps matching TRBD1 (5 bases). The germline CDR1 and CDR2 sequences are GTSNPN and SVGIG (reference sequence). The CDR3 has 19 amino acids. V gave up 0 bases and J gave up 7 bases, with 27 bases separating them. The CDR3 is CAWSVHNLGGTSYSEKLFF. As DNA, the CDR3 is TGTGCCTGGAGTGTCCATAACCTCGGGGGGACGAGTTATAGTGAAAAACTGTTTTTT.

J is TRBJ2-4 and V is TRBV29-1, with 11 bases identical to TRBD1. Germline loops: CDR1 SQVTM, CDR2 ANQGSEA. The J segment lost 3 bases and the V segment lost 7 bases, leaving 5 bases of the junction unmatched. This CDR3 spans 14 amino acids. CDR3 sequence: CSAGTGGGKNIQYF. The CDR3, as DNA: TGCAGCGCCGGGACAGGGGGAGGCAAAAACATTCAGTACTTC. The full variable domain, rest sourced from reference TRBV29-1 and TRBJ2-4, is SAVISQKPSRDICQRGTSLTIQCQVDSQVTMMFWYRQQPGQSLTLIATANQGSEATYESGFVIDKFPISRPNLTFSTLTVSNMSPEDSSIYLCSAGTGGGKNIQYFGAGTRLSVL.

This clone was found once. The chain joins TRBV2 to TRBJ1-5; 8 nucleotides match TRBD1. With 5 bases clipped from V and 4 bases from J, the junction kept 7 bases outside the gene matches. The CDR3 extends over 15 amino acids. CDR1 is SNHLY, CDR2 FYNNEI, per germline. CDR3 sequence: CASSTGGRGNQPQHF. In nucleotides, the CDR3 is TGTGCCAGCAGTACAGGGGGTCGAGGGAATCAGCCCCAGCATTTT.

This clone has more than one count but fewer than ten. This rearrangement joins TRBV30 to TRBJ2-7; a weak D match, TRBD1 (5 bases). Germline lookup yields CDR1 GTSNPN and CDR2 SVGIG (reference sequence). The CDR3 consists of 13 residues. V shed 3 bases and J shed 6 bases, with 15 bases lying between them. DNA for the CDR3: TGTGCCTGGAGCGGGTCACTGCAGGGCGAGCAGTACTTC. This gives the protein CAWSGSLQGEQYF.

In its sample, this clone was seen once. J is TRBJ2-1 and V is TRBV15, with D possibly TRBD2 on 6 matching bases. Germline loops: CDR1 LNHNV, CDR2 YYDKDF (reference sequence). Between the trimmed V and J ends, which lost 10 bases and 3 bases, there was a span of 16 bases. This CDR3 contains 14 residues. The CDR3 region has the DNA TGTGCCATCCGAAATCTAGCGAACTACAATGAGCAGTTCTTC. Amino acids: CAIRNLANYNEQFF.

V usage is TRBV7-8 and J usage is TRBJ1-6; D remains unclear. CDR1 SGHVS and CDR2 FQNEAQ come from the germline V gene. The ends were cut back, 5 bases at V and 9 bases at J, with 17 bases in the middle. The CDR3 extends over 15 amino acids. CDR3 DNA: TGTGCCAGCAGCCAGAGTAGCGCTTTAGGTTCACCCCTCCACTTT. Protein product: CASSQSSALGSPLHF.

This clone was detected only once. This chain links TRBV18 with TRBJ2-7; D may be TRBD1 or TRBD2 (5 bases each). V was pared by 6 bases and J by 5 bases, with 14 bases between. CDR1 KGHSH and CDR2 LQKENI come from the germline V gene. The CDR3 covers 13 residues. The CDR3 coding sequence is TGTGCCAGCTCCGCACCGATGGGGGACGAGCAGTACTTC. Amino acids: CASSAPMGDEQYF.

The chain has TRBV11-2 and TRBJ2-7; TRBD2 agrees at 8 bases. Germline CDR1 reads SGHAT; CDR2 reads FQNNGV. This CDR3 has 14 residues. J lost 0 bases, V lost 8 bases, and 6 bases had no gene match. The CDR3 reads CASHIAGNSYEQYF. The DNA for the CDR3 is TGTGCCAGCCACATAGCGGGAAACTCCTACGAGCAGTACTTC.

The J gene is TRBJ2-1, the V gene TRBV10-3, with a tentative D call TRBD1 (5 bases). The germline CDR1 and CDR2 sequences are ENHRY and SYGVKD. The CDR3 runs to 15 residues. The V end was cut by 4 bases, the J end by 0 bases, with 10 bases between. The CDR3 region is CAISGRGFSYNEQFF. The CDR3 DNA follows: TGTGCCATCAGTGGAAGGGGCTTCTCCTACAATGAGCAGTTCTTC.

The chain's CDR3 is CASSLRTGGPGTQYF. The CDR3 DNA is TGTGCCAGCAGCTTACGAACGGGGGGCCCGGGGACCCAGTACTTC. The chain is built from TRBV7-8 and TRBJ2-5, with TRBD2 as a possible D gene (7 bases). From germline, CDR1 is SGHVS and CDR2 FQNEAQ. This CDR3 has 15 residues. V was cut by 2 bases and J by 7 bases, with 17 bases left in between.

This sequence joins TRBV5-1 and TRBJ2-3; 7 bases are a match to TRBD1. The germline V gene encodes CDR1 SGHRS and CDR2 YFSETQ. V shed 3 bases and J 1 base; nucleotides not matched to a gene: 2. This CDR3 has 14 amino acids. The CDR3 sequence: CASSWDSRTDTQYF. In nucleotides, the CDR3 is TGCGCCAGCAGCTGGGACAGCCGCACAGATACGCAGTATTTT.

CDR3 loop: CASSVTIGGSYNEQFF. In DNA, the CDR3 is TGTGCCAGCAGCGTGACTATCGGGGGATCTTACAATGAGCAGTTCTTC. This chain joins TRBV9 and TRBJ2-1; D is possibly TRBD2 (6 bases). The CDR3 has 16 residues. V shed 2 bases and J shed 4 bases, with 16 bases lying between them. The V gene's germline CDR1 is SGDLS and CDR2 YYNGEE.

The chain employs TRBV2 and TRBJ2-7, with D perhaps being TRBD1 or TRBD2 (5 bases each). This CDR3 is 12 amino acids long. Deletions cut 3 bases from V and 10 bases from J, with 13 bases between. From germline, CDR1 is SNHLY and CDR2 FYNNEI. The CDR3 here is CASSDGATEQYF. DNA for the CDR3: TGTGCCAGCAGTGACGGGGCCACGGAACAGTACTTC.

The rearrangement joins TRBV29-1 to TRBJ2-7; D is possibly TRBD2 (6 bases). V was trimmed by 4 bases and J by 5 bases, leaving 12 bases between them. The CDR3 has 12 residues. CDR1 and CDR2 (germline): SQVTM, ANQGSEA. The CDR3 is CSVVRTTHEQYF. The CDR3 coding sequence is TGCAGCGTTGTCAGGACTACGCACGAGCAGTACTTC.

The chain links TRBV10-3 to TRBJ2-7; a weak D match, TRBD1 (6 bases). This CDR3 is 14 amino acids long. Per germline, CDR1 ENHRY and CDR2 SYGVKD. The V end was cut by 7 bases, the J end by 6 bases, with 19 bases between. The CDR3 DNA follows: TGTGCCATCACCAGCACAAAGGGGGTTGGCGAGCAGTACTTC. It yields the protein CAITSTKGVGEQYF.

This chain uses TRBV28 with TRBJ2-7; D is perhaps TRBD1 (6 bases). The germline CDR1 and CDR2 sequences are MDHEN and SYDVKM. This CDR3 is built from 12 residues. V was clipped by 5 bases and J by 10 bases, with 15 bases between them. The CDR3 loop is CASSTDRDTQYF. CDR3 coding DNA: TGTGCCAGCAGTACGGACCGGGACACCCAGTACTTC.

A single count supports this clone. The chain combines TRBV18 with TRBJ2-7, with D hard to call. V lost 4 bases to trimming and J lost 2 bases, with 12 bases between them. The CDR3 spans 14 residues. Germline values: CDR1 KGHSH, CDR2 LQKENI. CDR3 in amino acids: CASSREDGPYEQYF. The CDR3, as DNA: TGTGCCAGCTCACGAGAGGACGGTCCCTACGAGCAGTACTTC.

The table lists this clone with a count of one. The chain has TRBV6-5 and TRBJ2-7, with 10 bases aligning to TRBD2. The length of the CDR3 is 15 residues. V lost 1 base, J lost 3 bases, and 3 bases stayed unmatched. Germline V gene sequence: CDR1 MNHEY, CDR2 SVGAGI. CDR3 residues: CASSYWTSGDYEQYF. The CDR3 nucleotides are TGTGCCAGCAGTTACTGGACTAGCGGAGACTACGAGCAGTACTTC.

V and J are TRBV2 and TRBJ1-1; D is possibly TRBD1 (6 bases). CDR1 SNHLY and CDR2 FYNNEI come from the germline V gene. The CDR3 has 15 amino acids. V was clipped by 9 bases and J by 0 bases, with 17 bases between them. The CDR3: CASKQQGFVNTEAFF. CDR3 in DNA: TGTGCCAGTAAGCAACAGGGATTTGTGAACACTGAAGCTTTCTTT.

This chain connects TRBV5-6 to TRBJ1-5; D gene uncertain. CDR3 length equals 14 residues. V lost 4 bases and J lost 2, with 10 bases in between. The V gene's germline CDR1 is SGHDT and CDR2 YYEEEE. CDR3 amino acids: CASSLQRGNQPQHF. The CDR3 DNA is TGTGCCAGCAGCCTCCAGCGGGGCAATCAGCCCCAGCATTTT.